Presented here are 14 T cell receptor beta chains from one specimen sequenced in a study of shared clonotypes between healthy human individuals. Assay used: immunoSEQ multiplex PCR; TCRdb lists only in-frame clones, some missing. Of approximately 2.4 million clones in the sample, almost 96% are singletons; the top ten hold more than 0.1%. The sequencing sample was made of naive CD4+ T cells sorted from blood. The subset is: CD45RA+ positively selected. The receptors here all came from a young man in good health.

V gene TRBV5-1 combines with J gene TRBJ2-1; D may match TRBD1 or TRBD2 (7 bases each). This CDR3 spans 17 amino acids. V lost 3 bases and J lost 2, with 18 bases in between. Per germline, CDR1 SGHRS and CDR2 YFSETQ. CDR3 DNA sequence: TGCGCCAGCAGCTCCGCAGGGGAGGGGGCGGCCTACAATGAGCAGTTCTTC. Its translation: CASSSAGEGAAYNEQFF.

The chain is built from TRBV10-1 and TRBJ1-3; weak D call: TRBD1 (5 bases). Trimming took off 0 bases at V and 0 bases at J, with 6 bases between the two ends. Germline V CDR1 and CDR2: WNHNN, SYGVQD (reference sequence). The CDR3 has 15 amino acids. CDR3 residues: CASSESRGSGNTIYF. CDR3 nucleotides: TGCGCCAGCAGTGAGTCGAGGGGCTCTGGAAACACCATATATTTT.

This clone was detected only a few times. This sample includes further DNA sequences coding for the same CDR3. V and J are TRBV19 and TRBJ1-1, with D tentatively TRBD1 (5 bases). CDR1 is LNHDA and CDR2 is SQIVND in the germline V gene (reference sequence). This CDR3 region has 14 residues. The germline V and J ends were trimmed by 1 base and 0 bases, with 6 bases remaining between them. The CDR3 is CASSIGQLNTEAFF. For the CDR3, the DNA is TGTGCCAGTAGTATAGGACAGTTGAACACTGAAGCTTTCTTT.

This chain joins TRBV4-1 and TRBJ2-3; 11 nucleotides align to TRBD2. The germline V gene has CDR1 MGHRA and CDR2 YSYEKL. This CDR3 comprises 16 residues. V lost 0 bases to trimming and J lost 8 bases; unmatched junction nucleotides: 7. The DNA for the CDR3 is TGCGCCAGCAGCCAAGATACTAGCGGGAGCCGATTTACGCAGTATTTT. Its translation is CASSQDTSGSRFTQYF.

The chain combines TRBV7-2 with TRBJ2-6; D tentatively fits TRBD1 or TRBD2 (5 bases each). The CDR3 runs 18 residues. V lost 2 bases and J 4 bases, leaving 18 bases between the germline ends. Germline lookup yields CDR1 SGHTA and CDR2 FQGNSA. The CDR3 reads CASSLKNWDPFGANVLTF. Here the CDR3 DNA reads TGTGCCAGCAGCTTAAAGAACTGGGACCCTTTCGGGGCCAACGTCCTGACTTTC.

CDR3 amino acids: CASSTGTGYATQYF. The CDR3 DNA is TGTGCCAGCAGCACCGGGACAGGGTATGCGACCCAGTACTTC. The V call is TRBV7-2, the J call TRBJ2-5, with TRBD1 matching 9 bases. Losses at the gene ends were 5 bases for V and 7 bases for J; bases not matched to a gene: 8. CDR1 is SGHTA and CDR2 is FQGNSA in the germline V gene. CDR3 length: 14 amino acids.

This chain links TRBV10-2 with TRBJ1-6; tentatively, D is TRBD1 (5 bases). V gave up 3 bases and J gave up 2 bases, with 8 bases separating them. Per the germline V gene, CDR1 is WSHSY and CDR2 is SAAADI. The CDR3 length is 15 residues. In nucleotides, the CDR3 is TGCGCCAGCAGTGACAGGGAAGCCTATAATTCACCCCTCCACTTT. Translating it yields CASSDREAYNSPLHF.

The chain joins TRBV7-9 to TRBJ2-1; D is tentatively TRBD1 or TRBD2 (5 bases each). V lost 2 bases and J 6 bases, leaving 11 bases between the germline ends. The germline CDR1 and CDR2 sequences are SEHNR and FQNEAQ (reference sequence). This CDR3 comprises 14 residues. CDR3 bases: TGTGCCAGCAGCTTATCGGGACCCCGCAATGAGCAGTTCTTC. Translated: CASSLSGPRNEQFF.

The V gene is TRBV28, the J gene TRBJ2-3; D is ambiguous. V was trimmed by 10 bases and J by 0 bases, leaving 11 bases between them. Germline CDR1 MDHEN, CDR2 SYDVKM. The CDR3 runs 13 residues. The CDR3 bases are TGTGCCACCGGCCTGACTAGCACAGATACGCAGTATTTT. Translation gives CATGLTSTDTQYF.

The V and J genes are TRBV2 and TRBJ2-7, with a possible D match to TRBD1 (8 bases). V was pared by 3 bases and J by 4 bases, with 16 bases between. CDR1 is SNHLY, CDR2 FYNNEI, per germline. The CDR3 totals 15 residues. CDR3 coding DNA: TGTGCCAGCAGTGACAGGGGGCGGGGAGGGTACGAGCAGTACTTC. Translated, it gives CASSDRGRGGYEQYF.

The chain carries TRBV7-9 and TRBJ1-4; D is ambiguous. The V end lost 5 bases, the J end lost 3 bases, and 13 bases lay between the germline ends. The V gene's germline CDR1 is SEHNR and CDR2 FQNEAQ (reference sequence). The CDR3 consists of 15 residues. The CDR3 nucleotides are TGTGCCAGCAGCGCGACGGTGGAATCTAATGAAAAACTGTTTTTT. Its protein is CASSATVESNEKLFF. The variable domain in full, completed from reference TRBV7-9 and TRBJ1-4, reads DTGVSQNPRHKITKRGQNVTFRCDPISEHNRLYWYRQTLGQGPEFLTYFQNEAQLEKSRLLSDRFSAERPKGSFSTLEIQRTEQGDSAMYLCASSATVESNEKLFFGSGTQLSVL.

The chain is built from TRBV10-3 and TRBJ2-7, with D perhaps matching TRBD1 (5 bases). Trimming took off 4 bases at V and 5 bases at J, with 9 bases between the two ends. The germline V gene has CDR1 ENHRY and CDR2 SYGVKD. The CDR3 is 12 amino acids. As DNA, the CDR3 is TGTGCCATCAGTGGGGGCCTGGACGAGCAGTACTTC. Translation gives CAISGGLDEQYF.

In DNA form, the CDR3 reads TGTGCCAGCAGCCGTACCCCCTCTAGCGGTGAAAACATTCAGTACTTC. Protein product: CASSRTPSSGENIQYF. The chain links TRBV7-2 to TRBJ2-4; 7 positions agree with TRBD2. The CDR3 contains 16 residues. Trimming took 5 bases from V and 5 from J; bases not matched to a gene: 12. Per germline, CDR1 SGHTA and CDR2 FQGNSA.

CDR3 amino acids: CASSLEDRIINQPQHF. The CDR3 DNA reads as TGTGCCAGCAGCTTAGAGGACCGAATCATCAATCAGCCCCAGCATTTT. The chain links TRBV7-6 to TRBJ1-5, with no clear D. V gave up 1 base and J gave up 3 bases, with 13 bases separating them. The CDR3 is 16 residues long. Germline V gene lookup returns CDR1 SGHVS and CDR2 FNYEAQ. Full variable domain (remainder filled in from reference TRBV7-6 and TRBJ1-5): GAGVSQSPRYKVTKRGQDVALRCDPISGHVSLYWYRQALGQGPEFLTYFNYEAQQDKSGLPNDRFSAERPEGSISTLTIQRTEQRDSAMYRCASSLEDRIINQPQHFGDGTRLSIL.